This TCR beta chain came from a study of CD8 T cells in ankylosing spondylitis (dated by TCRdb to about 2017). At the level of the whole study: To find TCR variants linked to disease, the study profiled T cell receptor beta repertoires in ankylosing spondylitis patients and healthy donors. In total, the full study cohort was made up of roughly 110 healthy donors and roughly 27 ankylosing spondylitis patients. Peripheral blood samples were taken, and synovial fluid was additionally collected from ankylosing spondylitis patients. Study-level results and caveats: According to the report, matched synovial fluid samples from ankylosing spondylitis patients were significantly enriched for the disease-linked clones. A CD8+ phenotype was shown by the disease-linked clones, which were found at relatively low frequencies in peripheral blood. Blood from ankylosing spondylitis patients appeared to be characterized by a TCR beta motif composed of about 8 highly homologous amino acid variants. Some motif variants had previously been reported in the synovial fluid and blood of reactive arthritis patients, which suggests shared mechanisms of disease initiation.

In the germline V gene, CDR1 corresponds to SGHRS and CDR2 to YFSETQ. The CDR3 sequence holds 15 residues, the cysteine and phenylalanine included. The entry retains the CDR3 DNA only, 45 bases that are in frame from base 1. Trimming costs V 2 bases and J 0 bases, and their ends lie 8 bases apart. Worth noting for this clonotype: Its recognized antigen is unknown. Base qualities are not at hand, and no much larger clone is one base apart.

The instrument was an Illumina HiSeq 2500. Quantitative 5'-RACE with molecular barcodes was used to prepare TCR beta libraries. Processing in the source paper ran as follows. A new computational method based on a probabilistic model of VDJ rearrangement was used to identify disease-linked TCR variants. TCRdb's own reprocessing of the public reads used fastp at Q25 and MiXCR and kept productive beta chains. Entries are consolidated by CDR3 protein sequence, retaining the most common genes and DNA. Clone size and V and J calls follow TCRdb, not the original study. Present in this sample are just under 350,000 distinct CDR3 sequences, roughly 15% of which were seen just once. Approximately 1.1% of the sample is taken by the ten largest.

Sequenced: blood, either unsorted or a sorted T cell fraction (not recorded which). This receptor was obtained from a male donor with ankylosing spondylitis or in good health (not recorded which). The chain couples TRBV5-1 to TRBJ2-2; the D segment cannot be called with confidence. CDR3 region: CASSLQTSNTGELFF. The DNA sequence is TGCGCCAGCAGCTTACAGACTTCGAACACCGGGGAGCTGTTTTTT. The CDR3, completed at both ends by the reference TRBV5-1 and TRBJ2-2 genes, gives the full variable domain KAGVTQTPRYLIKTRGQQVTLSCSPISGHRSVSWYQQTPGQGLQFLFEYFSETQRNKGNFPGRFSGRQFSNSRSEMNVSTLELGDSALYLCASSLQTSNTGELFFGEGSRLTVL.